The present TCR beta chain was sequenced within a study of blood T cell repertoires in COVID-19. Across the whole study: Sources were T cells, B-cell-depleted T cells, or PBMCs; the material itself was cDNA or gDNA.

In the source study's methods: It was from reference gene primer amplification that nucleated cell counts were estimated. Libraries were prepared by immunoSEQ multiplex PCR; TCRdb keeps only in-frame clonotypes and omits some of them. V, J and clone size were drawn from that table, and D and trimming were deduced from the DNA. The sample records 15,000 to 20,000 clones, approximately 88% being singletons. The CDR3 runs to 14 residues. The ends lost 4 bases at V and 5 bases at J; junction bases unmatched: 7. CDR1 KGHSH and CDR2 LQKENI come from the germline V gene. The sample was peripheral blood. The sequence was obtained from a woman older than 75 with COVID-19, enrolled during active disease. The chain links TRBV18 to TRBJ1-1; TRBD1 aligns across 7 bases. The CDR3 DNA follows: TGTGCCAGCTCACAGGGACAGAGGGGAACTGAAGCTTTCTTT. Translation gives CASSQGQRGTEAFF.